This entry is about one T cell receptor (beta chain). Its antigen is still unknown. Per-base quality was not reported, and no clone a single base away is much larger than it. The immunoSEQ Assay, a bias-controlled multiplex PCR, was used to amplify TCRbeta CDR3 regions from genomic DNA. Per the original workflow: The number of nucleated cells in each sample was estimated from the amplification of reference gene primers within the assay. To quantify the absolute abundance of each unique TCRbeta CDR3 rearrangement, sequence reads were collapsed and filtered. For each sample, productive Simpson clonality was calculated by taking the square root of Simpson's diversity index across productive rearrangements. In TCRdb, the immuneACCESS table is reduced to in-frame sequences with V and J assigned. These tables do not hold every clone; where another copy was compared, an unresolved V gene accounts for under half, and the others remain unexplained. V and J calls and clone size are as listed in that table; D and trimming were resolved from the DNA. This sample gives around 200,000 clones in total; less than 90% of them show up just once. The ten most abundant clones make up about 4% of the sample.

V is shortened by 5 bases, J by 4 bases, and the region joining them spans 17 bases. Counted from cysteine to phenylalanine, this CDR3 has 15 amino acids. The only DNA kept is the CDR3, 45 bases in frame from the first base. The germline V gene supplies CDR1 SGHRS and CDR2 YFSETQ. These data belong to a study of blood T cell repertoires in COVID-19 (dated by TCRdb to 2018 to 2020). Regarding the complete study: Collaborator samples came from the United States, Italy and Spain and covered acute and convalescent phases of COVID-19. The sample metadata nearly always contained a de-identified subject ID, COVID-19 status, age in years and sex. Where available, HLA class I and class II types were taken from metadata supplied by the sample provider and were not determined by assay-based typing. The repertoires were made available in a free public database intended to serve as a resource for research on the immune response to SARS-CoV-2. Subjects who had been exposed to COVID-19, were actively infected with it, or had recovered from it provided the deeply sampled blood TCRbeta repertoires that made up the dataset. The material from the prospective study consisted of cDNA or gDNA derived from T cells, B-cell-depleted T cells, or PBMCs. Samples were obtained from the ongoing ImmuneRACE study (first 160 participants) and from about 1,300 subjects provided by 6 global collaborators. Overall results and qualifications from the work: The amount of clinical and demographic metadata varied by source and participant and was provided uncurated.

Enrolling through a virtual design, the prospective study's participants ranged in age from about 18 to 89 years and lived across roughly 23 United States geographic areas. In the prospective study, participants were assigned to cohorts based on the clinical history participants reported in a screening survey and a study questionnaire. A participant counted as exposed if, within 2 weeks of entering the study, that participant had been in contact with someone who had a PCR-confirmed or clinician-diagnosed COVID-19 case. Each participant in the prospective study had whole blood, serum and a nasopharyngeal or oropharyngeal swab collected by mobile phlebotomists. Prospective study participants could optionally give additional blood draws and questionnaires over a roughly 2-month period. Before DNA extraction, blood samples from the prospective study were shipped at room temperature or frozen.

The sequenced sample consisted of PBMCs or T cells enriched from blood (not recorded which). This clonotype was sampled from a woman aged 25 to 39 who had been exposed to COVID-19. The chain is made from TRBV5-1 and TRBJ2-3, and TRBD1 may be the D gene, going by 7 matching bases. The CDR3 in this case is CASSSRGATADTQYF. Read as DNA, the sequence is TGCGCCAGCAGTAGCAGGGGGGCGACCGCAGATACGCAGTATTTT.